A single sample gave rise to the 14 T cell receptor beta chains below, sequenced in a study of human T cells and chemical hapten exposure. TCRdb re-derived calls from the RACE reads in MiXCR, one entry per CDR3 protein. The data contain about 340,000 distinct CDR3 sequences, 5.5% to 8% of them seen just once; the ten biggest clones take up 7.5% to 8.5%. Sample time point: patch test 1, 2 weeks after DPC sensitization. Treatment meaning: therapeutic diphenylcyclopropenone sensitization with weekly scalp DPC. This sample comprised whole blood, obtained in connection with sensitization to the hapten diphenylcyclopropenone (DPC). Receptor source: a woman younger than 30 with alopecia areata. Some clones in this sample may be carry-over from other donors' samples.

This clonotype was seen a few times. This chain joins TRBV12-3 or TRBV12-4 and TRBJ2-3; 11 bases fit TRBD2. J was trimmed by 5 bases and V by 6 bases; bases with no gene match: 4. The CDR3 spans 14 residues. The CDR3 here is CASRGLAELDTQYF. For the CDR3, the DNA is TGTGCCAGCAGGGGACTAGCGGAATTAGATACGCAGTATTTT.

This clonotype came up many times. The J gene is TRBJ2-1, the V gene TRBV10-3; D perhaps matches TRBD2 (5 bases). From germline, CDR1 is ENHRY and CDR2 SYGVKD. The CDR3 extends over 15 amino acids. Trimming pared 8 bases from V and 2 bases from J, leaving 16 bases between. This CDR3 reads CAIGGFRETYNEQFF. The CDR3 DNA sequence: TGTGCCATCGGAGGATTCAGAGAAACCTACAATGAGCAGTTCTTC.

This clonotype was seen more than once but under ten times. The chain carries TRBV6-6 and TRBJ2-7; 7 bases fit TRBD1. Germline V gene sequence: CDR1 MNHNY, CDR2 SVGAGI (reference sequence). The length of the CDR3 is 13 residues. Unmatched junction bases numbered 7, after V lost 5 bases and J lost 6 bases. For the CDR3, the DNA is TGTGCCAGCAGTGAGACAGGGACCGGCGAGCAGTACTTC. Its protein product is CASSETGTGEQYF.

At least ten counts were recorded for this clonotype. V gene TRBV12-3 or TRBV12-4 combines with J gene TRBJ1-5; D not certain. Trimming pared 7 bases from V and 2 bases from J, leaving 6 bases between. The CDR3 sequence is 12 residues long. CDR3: CASNQGNQPQHF. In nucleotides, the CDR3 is TGTGCCAGCAACCAGGGCAATCAGCCCCAGCATTTT.

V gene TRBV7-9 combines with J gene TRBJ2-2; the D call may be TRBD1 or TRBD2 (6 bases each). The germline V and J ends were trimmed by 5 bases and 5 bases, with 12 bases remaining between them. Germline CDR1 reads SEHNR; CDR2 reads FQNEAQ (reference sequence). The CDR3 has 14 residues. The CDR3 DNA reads TGTGCCAGCAGCCGGGGGCCCAAGACCGGGGAGCTGTTTTTT. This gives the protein CASSRGPKTGELFF.

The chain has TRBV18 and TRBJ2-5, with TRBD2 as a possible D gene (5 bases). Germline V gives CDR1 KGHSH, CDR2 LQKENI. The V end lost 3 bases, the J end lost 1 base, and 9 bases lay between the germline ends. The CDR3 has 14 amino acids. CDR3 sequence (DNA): TGTGCCAGCTCACCCGTTGGACTCCAAGAGACCCAGTACTTC. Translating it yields CASSPVGLQETQYF.

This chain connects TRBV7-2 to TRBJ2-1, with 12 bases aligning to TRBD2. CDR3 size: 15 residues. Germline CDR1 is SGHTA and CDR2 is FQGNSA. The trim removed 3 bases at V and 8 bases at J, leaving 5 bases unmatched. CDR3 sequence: CASSLGLAGSDEQFF. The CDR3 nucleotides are TGTGCCAGCAGCTTGGGACTAGCGGGTTCCGATGAGCAGTTCTTC.

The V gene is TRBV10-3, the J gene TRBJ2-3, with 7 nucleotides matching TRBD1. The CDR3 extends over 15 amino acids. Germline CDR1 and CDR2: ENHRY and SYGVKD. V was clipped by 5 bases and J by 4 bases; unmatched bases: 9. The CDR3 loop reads CAISPLDRSADTQYF. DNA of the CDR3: TGTGCCATCAGTCCATTGGACAGGAGCGCAGATACGCAGTATTTT.

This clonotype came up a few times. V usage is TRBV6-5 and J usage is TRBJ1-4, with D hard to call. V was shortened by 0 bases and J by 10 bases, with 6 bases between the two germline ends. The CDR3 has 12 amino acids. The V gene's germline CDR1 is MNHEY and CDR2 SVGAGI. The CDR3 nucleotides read TGTGCCAGCAGTTACTCAGATGGAAAACTGTTTTTT. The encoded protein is CASSYSDGKLFF.

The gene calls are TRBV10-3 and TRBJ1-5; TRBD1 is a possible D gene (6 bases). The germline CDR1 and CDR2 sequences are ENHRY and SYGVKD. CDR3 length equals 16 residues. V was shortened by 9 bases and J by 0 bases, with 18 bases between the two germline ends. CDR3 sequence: CAIEWAGAYSNQPQHF. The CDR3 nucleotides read TGTGCCATTGAGTGGGCAGGGGCGTATAGCAATCAGCCCCAGCATTTT.

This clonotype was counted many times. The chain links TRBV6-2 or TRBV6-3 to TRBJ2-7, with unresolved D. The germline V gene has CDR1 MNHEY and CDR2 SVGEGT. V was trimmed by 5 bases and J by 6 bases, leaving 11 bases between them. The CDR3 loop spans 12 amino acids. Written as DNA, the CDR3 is TGTGCCAGCAGTGACCACATCGTCGAGCAGTACTTC. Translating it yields CASSDHIVEQYF.

The CDR3 is CASTRQGDSNQPQHF. For the CDR3, the DNA is TGTGCCAGCACCCGACAGGGGGATAGCAATCAGCCCCAGCATTTT. The chain recombines TRBV6-2 or TRBV6-3 with TRBJ1-5; 9 bases are a match to TRBD1. This CDR3 has 15 residues. V lost 7 bases to trimming and J lost 0 bases; unmatched junction nucleotides: 4. Germline loops: CDR1 MNHEY, CDR2 SVGEGT.

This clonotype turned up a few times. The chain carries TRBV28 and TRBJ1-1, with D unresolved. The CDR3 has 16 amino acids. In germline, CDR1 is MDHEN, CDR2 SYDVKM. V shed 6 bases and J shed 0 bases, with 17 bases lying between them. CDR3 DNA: TGTGCCAGCAGGACACCGAGACGGAGACTGAACACTGAAGCTTTCTTT. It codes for CASRTPRRRLNTEAFF.

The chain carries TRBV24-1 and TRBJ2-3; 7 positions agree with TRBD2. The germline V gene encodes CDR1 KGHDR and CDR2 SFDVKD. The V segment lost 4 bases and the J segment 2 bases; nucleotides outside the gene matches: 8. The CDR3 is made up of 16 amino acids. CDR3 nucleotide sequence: TGTGCCACCAGTGAGGCCAGCGGGAAAAACACAGATACGCAGTATTTT. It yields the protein CATSEASGKNTDTQYF.